What follows describes a single T cell receptor (beta chain). These data belong to a study of control samples from healthy donors and cancer patients. The CDR3 consists of 14 residues. Germline CDR1 is LGHDT and CDR2 is YNNKEL (reference sequence). V was trimmed by 1 base and J by 9 bases, leaving 13 bases between them. Clones were sequenced by immunoSEQ multiplex PCR, and TCRdb holds only the in-frame ones, with some missing. The sample includes around 160,000 clones, 90% to 95% of them seen just once. This TCR was recovered from a man between 18 and 29 years old in good health. The sequencing input was blood. The gene calls are TRBV3-1 (or the pseudogene TRBV3-2) and TRBJ2-1; no clear D gene. CDR3 sequence reads: CASSQAHRDGEQFF. The CDR3 nucleotides read TGTGCCAGCAGCCAAGCTCACAGAGATGGTGAGCAGTTCTTC.